The 3 T cell receptor beta chains below were found in one sample sequenced in a study of T-cell memory formation after mild COVID-19 (dated by TCRdb to 2020 to 2022). Libraries were made using 5' RACE. TCRdb names Illumina NovaSeq 6000 as the instrument used. TCRdb passed the public sequencing reads through fastp at Q25 and MiXCR, retaining productive beta sequences. Rows are unified per CDR3 protein, each entry keeping the most common DNA and genes. For this sample the table gives fewer than 140,000 distinct CDR3 sequences, of which 17% were detected only once. Around 28% of the sample goes to the ten largest clones. What was sequenced was PBMCs or a T cell subset sorted from them (not recorded which). The receptors come from an adult woman who had mild COVID-19 (a few samples of this study predate the infection). The sample titles of this study are shuffled in the database, so cell type and time point are left out; the donor was told from shared clones.

The chain employs TRBV20-1 and TRBJ2-1; D is tentatively TRBD1 or TRBD2 (5 bases each). Looked up from germline, CDR1 is DFQATT and CDR2 is SNEGSKA (reference sequence). V was cut by 1 base and J by 2 bases, with 12 bases left in between. The CDR3 is made up of 15 amino acids. The DNA of the CDR3 is TGCAGTGCTAGAGTGGCAGGGAGCACCTACAATGAGCAGTTCTTC. Translation gives CSARVAGSTYNEQFF.

This clonotype occurred a few times. The chain recombines TRBV12-3 or TRBV12-4 with TRBJ1-5; D not certain. V gave up 7 bases and J gave up 0 bases, with 13 bases separating them. The CDR3 totals 15 residues. The CDR3 sequence: CASKSSGYSNQPQHF. CDR3 DNA sequence: TGTGCCAGCAAGAGTTCGGGGTATAGCAATCAGCCCCAGCATTTT.

DNA of the CDR3: TGTGCCAGCAGCCCCGACAGGGGGTCTCAGCCCCAGCATTTT. This gives the protein CASSPDRGSQPQHF. This chain joins TRBV5-4 and TRBJ1-5, with 9 bases aligning to TRBD1. The V gene's germline CDR1 is SGHNT and CDR2 YYREEE (reference sequence). CDR3 length: 14 residues. The V and J ends lost 4 bases and 6 bases, in that order; junction bases with no gene match: 5. Full variable domain (remainder filled in from reference TRBV5-4 and TRBJ1-5): ETGVTQSPTHLIKTRGQQVTLRCSSQSGHNTVSWYQQALGQGPQFIFQYYREEENGRGNFPPRFSGLQFPNYSSELNVNALELDDSALYLCASSPDRGSQPQHFGDGTRLSIL.